This T cell receptor beta chain appears in the sequencing data of a study of T-cell memory formation after mild COVID-19. V was trimmed by 9 bases and J by 3 bases, leaving 21 bases between them. The germline CDR1 and CDR2 sequences are MNHEY and SVGAGI. This CDR3 has 15 amino acids. TCRdb reprocessed the 5' RACE reads with MiXCR, giving one entry per CDR3 protein. Here the sample spans roughly 610,000 distinct CDR3 sequences, roughly 17% being singletons. The material sequenced was PBMCs or a T cell subset sorted from them (not recorded which). The chain couples TRBV6-5 to TRBJ2-7; D remains ambiguous. This clonotype originated in an adult woman who had mild COVID-19 (a few samples of this study predate the infection). Cell type and time point are not known. CDR3 sequence (DNA): TGTGCCAGTCAAAAAACAGCCTTGCCATACTACGAGCAGTACTTC. Protein: CASQKTALPYYEQYF.